This record covers a single T cell receptor beta chain. The sample originates from a study of OX40 agonist ivuxolimab in advanced cancers. Background on the study: Ivuxolimab, an agonist antibody against OX40 (CD134), was given to patients. Partial responses were seen in three patients, one with hepatocellular carcinoma and two with cutaneous melanoma.

Trimming shortened V by 2 bases and J by 0 bases, and 12 bases separated the two germline ends. Germline CDR1 SGHDT, CDR2 YYEEEE. The CDR3 is 15 residues long. Measured with immunoSEQ multiplex PCR; TCRdb has only the in-frame clones, and not every one. The data contain about 67,000 clones, roughly four fifths of them singletons. The sequenced sample was CD4+ or CD8+ T cells sorted from blood, obtained in a trial of the OX40 agonist ivuxolimab. The source of this sequence is an adult with an advanced solid tumor such as melanoma, head and neck, liver or kidney cancer. V is TRBV5-6 and J is TRBJ2-7; weak D call: TRBD2 (6 bases). Here the CDR3 reads CASSLGGAGSYEQYF. The CDR3 DNA reads as TGTGCCAGCAGCTTAGGCGGGGCCGGCTCCTACGAGCAGTACTTC.